This entry is about one TCR beta chain. The record originates from a study of OX40 agonist ivuxolimab in advanced cancers. TCRdb's table, derived via immunoSEQ multiplex PCR, lists solely in-frame clones and lacks some. The table records 15,000 to 20,000 clones, almost 95% of them present only once. Germline V gene lookup returns CDR1 WNHNN and CDR2 SYGVQD (reference sequence). With V trimmed by 4 bases and J by 1 base, 4 bases remained unmatched. The CDR3 consists of 15 residues. This sequence was found in an adult with an advanced solid tumor such as melanoma, head and neck, liver or kidney cancer. The chain has TRBV10-1 and TRBJ2-3; 8 bases map to TRBD2. Sequencing was performed on CD4+ or CD8+ T cells sorted from blood, taken in a trial of the OX40 agonist ivuxolimab. The CDR3: CASSVVRGGTDTQYF. CDR3 bases: TGCGCCAGCAGTGTTGTGCGGGGGGGCACAGATACGCAGTATTTT.